The rows below give T cell receptor beta chains drawn from one sample of a study of blood T cell repertoires in COVID-19. The assay was immunoSEQ multiplex PCR, and TCRdb's table has in-frame clones only and misses some. This sample yields approximately 250,000 clones, of which just under 90% are seen a single time; 4.1% belongs to the top ten. Input material: PBMCs or T cells enriched from blood (not recorded which). The receptors here all came from a woman aged 25-40 years with acute COVID-19. Both conserved end residues are part of each CDR3. Fields, in order: clone size, D gene, V gene, J gene, CDR3 DNA, CDR3 protein. D genes are given only for firm matches. Expanded clones get a size class; other rows say once, few or many, or leave the size out.

>.|.|TRBV9|TRBJ2-6
TGTGCCAGCAGCGAGCAGGGGAACTCTGGGGCCAACGTCCTGACTTTC
CASSEQGNSGANVLTF
>.|.|TRBV6-7|TRBJ1-3
TGTGCCAGCCCCAACTGGGGAGTAGCCTGCTCTGGAAACACCATATATTTT
CASPNWGVACSGNTIYF
>.|.|TRBV20-1|TRBJ1-2
TGCAGTGCTCCCGAGTCTGGCTACACCTTC
CSAPESGYTF
>once|.|TRBV28|TRBJ1-4
TGTGCCAGCAGTTTTGACGAGGGGGCAACTAATGAAAAACTGTTTTTT
CASSFDEGATNEKLFF
>.|TRBD2|TRBV19|TRBJ2-3
TGTGCCAGTAGTACAGACTTGGGACTAGCGGGTCCCACAGATACGCAGTATTTT
CASSTDLGLAGPTDTQYF
>.|.|TRBV30|TRBJ2-6
TGTGCCTGGAGTGCGGGACAATCTTGGGCCAACGTCCTGACTTTC
CAWSAGQSWANVLTF
>few|.|TRBV9|TRBJ1-1
TGTGCCAGCAGCGTAGACGGGAGAGCGAACACTGAAGCTTTCTTT
CASSVDGRANTEAFF
>.|.|TRBV28|TRBJ1-5
TGTGCCAGCAGTCCACAAATCAGGGGCGCGGAATATAGCAATCAGCCCCAGCATTTT
CASSPQIRGAEYSNQPQHF
>once|.|TRBV6-5|TRBJ2-1
TGTGCCAGCAGTTACGATGCGGGTTCCTACAATGAGCAGTTCTTC
CASSYDAGSYNEQFF
>.|.|TRBV18|TRBJ1-2
TGTGCCAGCTCACCATTGACCGGGACATCACCAAACTATGGCTACACCTTC
CASSPLTGTSPNYGYTF
>.|.|TRBV6-5|TRBJ1-1
TGTGCCAGCAGTTACAGGGGGATAGAAACTGAAGCTTTCTTT
CASSYRGIETEAFF
>.|.|TRBV2|TRBJ2-2
TGTGCCAGCAGTGTCCAGGGAAGTCACACCGGGGAGCTGTTTTTT
CASSVQGSHTGELFF
>.|.|TRBV7-9|TRBJ1-1
TGTGCCAGCAGCTTACCCGGGGGGGGCACTGAAGCTTTCTTT
CASSLPGGGTEAFF
>.|.|TRBV6-1|TRBJ2-7
TGTGCCAGCAGTGATCCTCTCTCGACAGACCCACGAAACTTCTACGAGCAGTACTTC
CASSDPLSTDPRNFYEQYF
>.|TRBD2|TRBV28|TRBJ2-7
TGTGCCACCACTCGACTAGCGGGAGATCGCTACGAGCAGTACTTC
CATTRLAGDRYEQYF
>.|TRBD2|TRBV7-2|TRBJ2-7
TGTGCCAGCAGCTCCACTAGCGGGAGCTCCTACGAGCAGTACTTC
CASSSTSGSSYEQYF
>.|.|TRBV24-1|TRBJ2-1
TGTGCCACCAGTGATGGAGCGGCTAGCTCCTACAATGAGCAGTTCTTC
CATSDGAASSYNEQFF
>.|.|TRBV7-9|TRBJ2-7
TGTGCCAGCAGCTTCCCCCCTCCCTCCTACGAGCAGTACTTC
CASSFPPPSYEQYF
>.|TRBD1|TRBV5-1|TRBJ2-7
TGCGCCAGCAGCGGGACCGGGACAGGGGTATACGAGCAGTACTTC
CASSGTGTGVYEQYF
>once|.|TRBV4-1|TRBJ2-7
TGCGCCAGCAGCCAAAGCTTTGACTACGAGCAGTACTTC
CASSQSFDYEQYF
>once|.|TRBV28|TRBJ2-7
TGTGCCAGCAGTTTCGGGGGTCGGCCATACGAGCAGTACTTC
CASSFGGRPYEQYF
>.|.|TRBV28|TRBJ2-7
TGTGCCAGCAGGCCTCACTCTAGCGCCGAGCAGTACTTC
CASRPHSSAEQYF
>.|.|TRBV7-3|TRBJ2-3
TGTGCCAGCAGCTTCAGCGGAGATACGCAGTATTTT
CASSFSGDTQYF
>.|.|TRBV28|TRBJ2-3
TGTGCCAGCAGTTTTACCCCGGGAGATACGCAGTATTTT
CASSFTPGDTQYF
>.|.|TRBV9|TRBJ2-1
TGTGCCAGCAGCTCCTATGGTAGCGGAGAATACAATGAGCAGTTCTTC
CASSSYGSGEYNEQFF